This T cell receptor beta chain was recorded in a study of blood T cell repertoires in COVID-19. Study-wide context: COVID-19 samples from acute and convalescent phases originated in the United States, Italy and Spain.

CDR1 and CDR2 (germline): MNHEY, SVGEGT. V lost 2 bases and J lost 5, with 15 bases in between. The CDR3 is 15 residues long. TCRdb keeps only in-frame clones here, not all; method: immunoSEQ multiplex PCR. This table holds 100,000 to 150,000 clones, over 60% found once. This TCR was sampled from a woman in her 70s with acute or convalescent COVID-19. Material: peripheral blood. The rearrangement uses TRBV6-2 or TRBV6-3 and TRBJ2-5; TRBD1 is a possible D gene (6 bases). CDR3 nucleotide sequence: TGTGCCAGCAGTTACGGGGGACAAGGCTGGGAGACCCAGTACTTC. As protein: CASSYGGQGWETQYF.